Here is one TCR beta chain with its context. The data stem from a study of response to subunit inactivated influenza vaccine. TCRdb passed the RT-PCR reads through MiXCR, listing each CDR3 protein once. The sample yields approximately 310,000 distinct CDR3 sequences, 21% seen once. The CDR3 is 15 amino acids. Germline V lookup: CDR1 MDHEN, CDR2 SYDVKM. Trimming stripped 5 bases from V and 1 base from J, with 14 bases between. The material sequenced was PBMCs from blood, taken about 19 months after vaccination. This sequence originates from a man between 50 and 69 years old who received an inactivated influenza vaccine. The chain joins TRBV28 to TRBJ1-1; the D gene is possibly TRBD1 (5 bases). The CDR3 is CASSGFQGANTEAFF. CDR3 nucleotide sequence: TGTGCCAGCAGTGGTTTTCAGGGTGCGAACACTGAAGCTTTCTTT.